This is a list of T cell receptor beta chains from one sample in a study of cytomegalovirus exposure and HLA in healthy donors. Profiling relied on immunoSEQ multiplex PCR, and the TCRdb table lists in-frame clones only, not all of them. The data contain about 170,000 clones, 76% of them seen just once; the ten biggest clones take up 0.75% to 0.8%. The sample was PBMCs. The receptors shown here come from a female donor in good health and CMV-seronegative. The CDR3 runs from the conserved cysteine through the conserved F or W. The D gene is left open where the match is weak. Clone size is given for some rows only: seen once, a few or many times, or a class if the clone is expanded.

j_call	v_call	d_call	clone_size	cdr3_aa	cdr3_nt
TRBJ2-1	TRBV29-1	TRBD1	NA	CSNAWTGDSRQFF	TGCAGCAACGCATGGACAGGGGATTCTAGGCAGTTCTTC
TRBJ1-3	TRBV5-4	NA	NA	CASSFRGSSGNTIYF	TGTGCCAGCAGCTTCCGAGGGAGCTCTGGAAACACCATATATTTT
TRBJ2-1	TRBV29-1	NA	NA	CSVDGGSGEQFF	TGCAGCGTTGATGGGGGCAGCGGTGAGCAGTTCTTC
TRBJ2-3	TRBV4-1	TRBD2	NA	CASSLLPWVSGGPPLSTDTQYF	TGCGCCAGCAGCCTCCTCCCCTGGGTTAGCGGGGGACCACCCCTTAGCACAGATACGCAGTATTTT
TRBJ2-7	TRBV2	TRBD1	NA	CASSEVPPGQVSYEQYF	TGTGCCAGCAGTGAAGTCCCCCCGGGACAGGTCAGCTACGAGCAGTACTTC
TRBJ2-3	TRBV2	TRBD2	NA	CASRIGTSGAYTQYF	TGTGCCAGCAGGATAGGGACTAGCGGGGCCTATACGCAGTATTTT
TRBJ2-3	TRBV7-2	TRBD2	NA	CASSLVWGAGGNTDTQYF	TGTGCCAGCAGCTTAGTTTGGGGAGCGGGGGGGAACACAGATACGCAGTATTTT
TRBJ1-2	TRBV10-3	TRBD1	few	CAISTDRGFGYTF	TGTGCCATCAGTACTGACAGGGGGTTTGGCTACACCTTC
TRBJ2-7	TRBV28	TRBD1	NA	CASSPGTGGIGPSYEQYF	TGTGCCAGCAGTCCCGGGACAGGGGGCATAGGTCCCTCATACGAGCAGTACTTC
TRBJ2-5	TRBV7-9	NA	NA	CASSLPGVEQYF	TGTGCCAGCAGTCTACCGGGGGTTGAGCAGTACTTC
TRBJ2-5	TRBV10-3	NA	NA	CAISDGARETQYF	TGTGCCATCAGTGATGGGGCACGAGAGACCCAGTACTTC
TRBJ1-1	TRBV5-1	NA	few	CASSSQGNTEAFF	TGCGCCAGCAGCTCACAGGGGAACACTGAAGCTTTCTTT
TRBJ2-7	TRBV7-3	NA	few	CASSFQGGQYF	TGTGCCAGCAGCTTCCAGGGGGGGCAGTACTTC
TRBJ2-7	TRBV25-1	NA	NA	CASSDFKNKGWEQYF	TGTGCCAGCAGTGATTTCAAGAATAAGGGGTGGGAGCAGTACTTC
TRBJ1-1	TRBV5-4	TRBD1	NA	CASSLRGRRNTEAFF	TGTGCCAGCAGCCTTAGGGGGCGTCGGAACACTGAAGCTTTCTTT
TRBJ1-1	TRBV4-1	NA	NA	CASSQVAGDTEAFF	TGCGCCAGCAGCCAAGTGGCGGGGGACACTGAAGCTTTCTTT
TRBJ1-1	TRBV18	TRBD1	NA	CASSHDRAHGRTEAFF	TGTGCCAGCTCTCACGACAGGGCTCACGGTCGCACTGAAGCTTTCTTT
TRBJ2-3	TRBV29-1	NA	NA	CSAQGFSTDTQYF	TGCAGCGCTCAGGGATTCAGCACAGATACGCAGTATTTT
TRBJ2-1	TRBV29-1	NA	once	CSVVGGRGGILNEQFF	TGCAGCGTTGTTGGCGGGCGTGGGGGGATACTCAATGAGCAGTTCTTC
TRBJ2-1	TRBV11-1	TRBD1	NA	CASSLGGGSHNEQFF	TGTGCCAGCAGCTTAGGAGGGGGCTCCCACAATGAGCAGTTCTTC
TRBJ2-7	TRBV6-6	NA	NA	CASRFGGGRYEQYF	TGTGCCAGCCGGTTTGGAGGGGGCCGCTACGAGCAGTACTTC
TRBJ2-5	TRBV25-1	NA	once	CASSPVAAALSETQYF	TGTGCCAGCAGCCCTGTAGCGGCAGCCCTTTCGGAGACCCAGTACTTC
TRBJ1-1	TRBV7-8	NA	NA	CASSWGGEGEAFF	TGTGCCAGCAGCTGGGGGGGAGAGGGTGAAGCTTTCTTT
TRBJ2-1	TRBV2	TRBD2	NA	CASSEEASGIGNEQFF	TGTGCCAGCAGTGAAGAGGCCAGCGGGATTGGGAATGAGCAGTTCTTC
TRBJ2-1	TRBV4-3	NA	NA	CASSQVWGNNEQFF	TGCGCCAGCAGCCAAGTATGGGGCAACAATGAGCAGTTCTTC
TRBJ2-6	TRBV10-3	TRBD1	NA	CAISDPTGYGSGANVLTF	TGTGCCATCAGTGACCCGACAGGGTATGGGTCTGGGGCCAACGTCCTGACTTTC
TRBJ2-7	TRBV11-1	TRBD2	NA	CASKDGTSHEQYF	TGTGCCAGCAAGGACGGGACTAGCCACGAGCAGTACTTC
TRBJ1-1	TRBV9	NA	NA	CASALSYHTEAFF	TGTGCCAGCGCGCTCTCTTATCACACTGAAGCTTTCTTT
TRBJ1-2	TRBV23-1	TRBD1	NA	CASSQSAGGNGYTF	TGCGCCAGCAGTCAATCGGCAGGGGGAAATGGCTACACCTTC
TRBJ2-7	TRBV7-2	TRBD1	NA	CASSLATGQIYEQYF	TGTGCCAGCAGCTTAGCTACGGGACAGATCTACGAGCAGTACTTC
TRBJ1-2	TRBV4-1	NA	once	CASSQGRGINYGYTF	TGCGCCAGCAGCCAAGGGCGCGGGATCAACTATGGCTACACCTTC
TRBJ2-7	TRBV7-6	NA	NA	CASSSPGRLSEQYF	TGTGCCAGCAGCTCTCCAGGGCGTCTATCCGAGCAGTACTTC
TRBJ1-1	TRBV11-2	NA	NA	CASSSPRVRGGAFF	TGTGCCAGCAGCTCCCCCCGTGTGCGGGGAGGAGCTTTCTTT
TRBJ2-1	TRBV5-1	TRBD2	NA	CASMASGGVSFEQFF	TGCGCCAGCATGGCTAGCGGGGGGGTATCGTTCGAGCAGTTCTTC